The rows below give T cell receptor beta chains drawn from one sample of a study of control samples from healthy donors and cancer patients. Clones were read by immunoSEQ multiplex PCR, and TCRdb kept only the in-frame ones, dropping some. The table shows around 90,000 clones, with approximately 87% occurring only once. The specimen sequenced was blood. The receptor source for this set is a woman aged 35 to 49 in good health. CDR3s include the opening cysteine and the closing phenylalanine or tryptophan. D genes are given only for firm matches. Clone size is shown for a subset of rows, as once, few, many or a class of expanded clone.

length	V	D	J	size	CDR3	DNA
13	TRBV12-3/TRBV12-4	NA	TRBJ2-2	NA	CASSFGRDGELFF	TGTGCCAGCAGTTTCGGAAGGGACGGGGAGCTGTTTTTT
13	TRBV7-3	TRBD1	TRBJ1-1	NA	CASSRQGNTEAFF	TGTGCCAGCAGCAGACAGGGGAACACTGAAGCTTTCTTT
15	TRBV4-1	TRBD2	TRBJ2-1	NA	CASSQDPLAGGQQFF	TGCGCCAGCAGCCAAGATCCCCTAGCGGGGGGGCAGCAGTTCTTC
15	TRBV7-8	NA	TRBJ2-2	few	CASSPFGDKTGELFF	TGTGCCAGCAGCCCCTTCGGGGATAAAACCGGGGAGCTGTTTTTT
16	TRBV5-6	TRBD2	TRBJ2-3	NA	CASSLLAGGLLDTQYF	TGTGCCAGCAGCTTGTTAGCGGGGGGGCTATTAGATACGCAGTATTTT
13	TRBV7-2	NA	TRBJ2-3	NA	CASLLHSTDTQYF	TGTGCCAGCCTTCTTCACAGCACAGATACGCAGTATTTT
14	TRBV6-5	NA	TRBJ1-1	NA	CASSYSARHTQAFF	TGTGCCAGCAGTTACTCGGCTCGGCACACACAAGCTTTCTTT
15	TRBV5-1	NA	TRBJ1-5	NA	CASRNGSGEDRPQHF	TGCGCCAGCAGAAATGGATCGGGGGAGGACCGGCCCCAGCATTTT
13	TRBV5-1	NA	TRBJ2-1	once	CASSVGQRNEQFF	TGCGCCAGCAGCGTCGGACAAAGGAATGAGCAGTTCTTC
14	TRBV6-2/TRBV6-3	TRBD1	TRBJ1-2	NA	CASSPDRVERGYTF	TGTGCCAGCAGCCCCGACAGGGTAGAGCGTGGCTACACCTTC
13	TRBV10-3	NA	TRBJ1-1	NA	CAISVGENTEAFF	TGTGCCATCAGTGTAGGTGAGAACACTGAAGCTTTCTTT
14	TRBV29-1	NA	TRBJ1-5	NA	CSVVGILINQPQHF	TGCAGCGTTGTGGGGATTTTGATCAATCAGCCCCAGCATTTT
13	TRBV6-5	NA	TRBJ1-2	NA	CASSYSNRAGYTF	TGTGCCAGCAGTTACTCGAACAGGGCTGGCTACACCTTC
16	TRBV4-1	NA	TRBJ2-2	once	CASSQGPGEGPRELFF	TGCGCCAGCAGCCAAGGTCCAGGGGAGGGCCCCAGGGAGCTGTTTTTT
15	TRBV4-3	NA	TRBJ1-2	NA	CASSQASAGSYGYTF	TGCGCCAGCAGCCAAGCTTCGGCAGGTTCCTATGGCTACACCTTC
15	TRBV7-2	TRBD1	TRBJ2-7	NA	CASSVGQGHSYEQYF	TGTGCCAGCAGCGTGGGACAGGGGCACTCCTACGAGCAGTACTTC
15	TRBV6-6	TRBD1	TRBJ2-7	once	CASSPLYRGSYEQYF	TGTGCCAGCAGCCCACTTTACAGGGGTTCCTACGAGCAGTACTTC
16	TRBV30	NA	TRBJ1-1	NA	CAWGGGPTGQNTEAFF	TGTGCCTGGGGCGGGGGGCCTACGGGACAAAACACTGAAGCTTTCTTT
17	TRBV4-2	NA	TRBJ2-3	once	CASTLDGGRDHTDTQYF	TGTGCCAGCACCTTAGATGGGGGGCGGGACCACACAGATACGCAGTATTTT
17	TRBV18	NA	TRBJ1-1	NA	CASSSRAGVVGGTEAFF	TGTGCCAGCTCGTCTCGTGCAGGGGTGGTTGGGGGCACTGAAGCTTTCTTT
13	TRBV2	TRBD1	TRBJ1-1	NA	CASRLDRATEAFF	TGTGCCAGCAGATTAGACAGGGCGACTGAAGCTTTCTTT
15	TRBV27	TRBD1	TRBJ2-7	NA	CASSLSSGGLYEQYF	TGTGCCAGCAGTTTATCCTCAGGGGGCTTATACGAGCAGTACTTC
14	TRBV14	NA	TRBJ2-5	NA	CASSLDYYGETQYF	TGTGCCAGCAGCTTGGACTATTACGGGGAGACCCAGTACTTC
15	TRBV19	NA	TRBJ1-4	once	CASSTRSISNEKLFF	TGTGCCAGTAGTACTAGGAGTATCAGTAATGAAAAACTGTTTTTT
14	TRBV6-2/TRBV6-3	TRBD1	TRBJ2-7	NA	CASSYRDSFYEQYF	TGTGCCAGCAGTTACCGGGACAGCTTCTACGAGCAGTACTTC
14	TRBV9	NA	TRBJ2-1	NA	CASSADPEAGDPFF	TGTGCCAGCAGCGCGGACCCTGAGGCAGGGGATCCGTTCTTC
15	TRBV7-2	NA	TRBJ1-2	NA	CASSLAQGENYGYTF	TGTGCCAGCAGCTTAGCTCAGGGCGAGAACTATGGCTACACCTTC
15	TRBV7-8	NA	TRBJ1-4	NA	CASSFYQGVGEKLFF	TGTGCCAGCAGCTTTTATCAAGGGGTAGGGGAAAAACTGTTTTTT
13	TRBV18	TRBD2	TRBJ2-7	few	CASSLREGHEQYF	TGTGCCAGCTCATTACGGGAGGGCCACGAGCAGTACTTC
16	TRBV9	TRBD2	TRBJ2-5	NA	CASSVGVAGSKETQYF	TGTGCCAGCAGCGTAGGGGTAGCGGGGTCGAAAGAGACCCAGTACTTC
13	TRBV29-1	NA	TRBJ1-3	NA	CSVQGSYGNTIYF	TGCAGCGTACAGGGTTCCTATGGAAACACCATATATTTT
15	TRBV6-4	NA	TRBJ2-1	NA	CASSDSGAAGNEQFF	TGTGCCAGCAGTGACTCGGGGGCTGCGGGCAATGAGCAGTTCTTC
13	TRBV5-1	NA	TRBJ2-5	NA	CASSSTGMETQYF	TGCGCCAGCAGCTCCACAGGGATGGAGACCCAGTACTTC
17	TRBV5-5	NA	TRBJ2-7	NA	CASSPRLDTAGPYEQYF	TGTGCCAGCAGTCCTAGGCTCGACACGGCTGGGCCCTACGAGCAGTACTTC
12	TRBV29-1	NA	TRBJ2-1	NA	CSVWWTTNEQFF	TGCAGCGTTTGGTGGACTACAAATGAGCAGTTCTTC
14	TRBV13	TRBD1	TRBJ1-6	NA	CASSSGTVYSPLHF	TGTGCCAGCAGCTCCGGGACAGTCTACTCACCCCTCCACTTT
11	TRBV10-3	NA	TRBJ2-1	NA	CAISGESRQFF	TGTGCCATCAGTGGGGAGTCGCGGCAGTTCTTC
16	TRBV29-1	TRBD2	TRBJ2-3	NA	CSVAGTSGGAVDTQYF	TGCAGCGTGGCCGGGACTAGCGGGGGGGCAGTGGATACGCAGTATTTT
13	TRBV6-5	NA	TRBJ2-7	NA	CASQRQETYEQYF	TGTGCCAGCCAGCGACAGGAAACCTACGAGCAGTACTTC
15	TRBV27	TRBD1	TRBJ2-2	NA	CASSGTGRNTGELFF	TGTGCCAGCAGCGGGACAGGGCGTAACACCGGGGAGCTGTTTTTT
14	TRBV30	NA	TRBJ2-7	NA	CAWSVGGRSYEQYF	TGTGCCTGGAGTGTGGGGGGACGCTCCTACGAGCAGTACTTC
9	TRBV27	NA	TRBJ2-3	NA	CASKESDGF	TGTGCCAGCAAGGAATCAGATGGTTTT
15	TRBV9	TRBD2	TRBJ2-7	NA	CASSFSSGGDREQYF	TGTGCCAGCAGCTTCTCGAGCGGGGGGGACCGCGAGCAGTACTTC
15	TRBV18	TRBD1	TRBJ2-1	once	CASSLRDRGSNEQFF	TGTGCCAGCTCACTGAGGGACAGGGGTTCAAATGAGCAGTTCTTC
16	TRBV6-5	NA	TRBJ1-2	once	CASSYNRGRINYGYTF	TGTGCCAGCAGTTACAACCGGGGCCGAATTAACTATGGCTACACCTTC
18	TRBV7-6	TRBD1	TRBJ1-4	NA	CASSLVRWTGQINEKLFF	TGTGCCAGCAGCTTAGTACGCTGGACGGGACAGATTAATGAAAAACTGTTTTTT
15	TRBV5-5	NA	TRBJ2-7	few	CASSLGSQDFYEQYF	TGTGCCAGCAGCTTGGGGTCCCAGGATTTCTACGAGCAGTACTTC
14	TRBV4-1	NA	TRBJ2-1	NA	CASSSQPSYNEQFF	TGCGCCAGCAGCTCCCAGCCTTCCTACAATGAGCAGTTCTTC
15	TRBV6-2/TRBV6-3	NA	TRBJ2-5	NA	CASSYFKGGRETQYF	TGTGCCAGCAGTTACTTCAAGGGGGGGCGGGAGACCCAGTACTTC
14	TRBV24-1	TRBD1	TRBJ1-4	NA	CATQSGTGYEKLFF	TGTGCCACCCAAAGTGGGACAGGGTATGAAAAACTGTTTTTT
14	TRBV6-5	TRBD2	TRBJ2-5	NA	CASSVGGSQETQYF	TGTGCCAGCAGCGTGGGAGGGTCCCAAGAGACCCAGTACTTC
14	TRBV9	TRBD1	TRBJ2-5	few	CASSAETGSETQYF	TGTGCCAGCAGCGCCGAGACAGGGAGTGAGACCCAGTACTTC